This T cell receptor (beta chain) was captured in a study of T-cell memory formation after mild COVID-19. Study context: TCR clusters largely stayed donor specific.

TCRdb reprocessed the 5' RACE reads with MiXCR, giving one entry per CDR3 protein. The profile shows around 510,000 distinct CDR3 sequences, about a fifth of them singletons. The V and J ends lost 8 bases and 6 bases respectively, with 22 bases between them. From germline, CDR1 is LGHNA and CDR2 YSLEER. The CDR3 covers 15 residues. The receptor was derived from an adult woman who had mild COVID-19 (a few samples of this study predate the infection). Cell type and time point are not known. The chain links TRBV4-3 to TRBJ1-1; D is possibly TRBD1 (6 bases). Sample: PBMCs or a T cell subset sorted from them (not recorded which). The CDR3 DNA follows: TGCGCCAGCCAGCCGCGTTTGGGGGCTCAGGCTGAAGCTTTCTTT. The encoded protein is CASQPRLGAQAEAFF.